The entry below gives a single T cell receptor beta chain sequence along with its context. The method was immunoSEQ multiplex PCR; TCRdb's version includes in-frame clones alone and lacks a portion of them. The repertoire includes some 43,000 clones, around 83% of them detected once, and around 5% sits in the top ten. The data were taken from a study of PD-1 blockade in classical Hodgkin lymphoma. With no exception, relapse followed autologous stem cell transplantation in all patients, and brentuximab vedotin exposure varied. CDR1 is MDHEN and CDR2 is SYDVKM in the germline V gene. The CDR3 length is 15 residues. V was clipped by 6 bases and J by 1 base; unmatched bases: 3.

The starting material was peripheral blood mononuclear cells (PBMCs), obtained before the second cycle of nivolumab. The TCR comes from a human donor with classical Hodgkin lymphoma. The chain combines TRBV28 with TRBJ1-3; 10 nucleotides line up with TRBD1. In nucleotides, the CDR3 is TGTGCCAGCAGATGGGACAGGGGTTCTGGAAACACCATATATTTT. It specifies CASRWDRGSGNTIYF.